One TCR beta chain is described in this entry. Germline-derived CDR1 and CDR2 are LGHDT and YNNKEL (reference sequence). There are 14 residues in the CDR3. Trimming took 0 bases from V and 4 from J, leaving 9 bases between them. The sample originates from a study of blood T cell repertoires in COVID-19. Study summary: The study drew acute and convalescent COVID-19 samples from the United States, Italy and Spain. T cells, B-cell-depleted T cells, or PBMCs supplied cDNA or gDNA.

Only in-frame clones appear in the TCRdb table, and some are missing; sequencing was by immunoSEQ multiplex PCR. The sample holds 150,000 or so clones, approximately 86% seen once. The sequence was collected from a middle-aged woman with active or convalescent COVID-19. Sequences were obtained from peripheral blood. V and J are TRBV3-1 (or the pseudogene TRBV3-2) and TRBJ1-1; D ambiguous. CDR3 nucleotide sequence: TGTGCCAGCAGCCAAGATACGGGGAGCACTGAAGCTTTCTTT. Translated: CASSQDTGSTEAFF.